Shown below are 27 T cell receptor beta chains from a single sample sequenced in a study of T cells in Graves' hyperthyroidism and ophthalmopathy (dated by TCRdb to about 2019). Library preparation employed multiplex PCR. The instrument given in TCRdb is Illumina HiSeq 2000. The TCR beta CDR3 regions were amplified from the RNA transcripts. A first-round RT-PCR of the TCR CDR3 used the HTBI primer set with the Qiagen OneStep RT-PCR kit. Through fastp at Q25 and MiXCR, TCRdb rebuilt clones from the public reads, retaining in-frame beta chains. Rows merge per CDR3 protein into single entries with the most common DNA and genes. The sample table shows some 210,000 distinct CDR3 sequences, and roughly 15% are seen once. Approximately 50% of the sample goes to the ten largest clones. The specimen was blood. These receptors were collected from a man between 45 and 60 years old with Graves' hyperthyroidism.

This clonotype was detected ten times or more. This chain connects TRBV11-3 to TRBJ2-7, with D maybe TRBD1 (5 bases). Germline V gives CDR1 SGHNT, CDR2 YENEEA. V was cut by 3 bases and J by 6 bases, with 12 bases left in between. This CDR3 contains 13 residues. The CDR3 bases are TGTGCCAGCAGCTTTATAAAGGGGTCCGAGCAGTACTTC. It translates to CASSFIKGSEQYF.

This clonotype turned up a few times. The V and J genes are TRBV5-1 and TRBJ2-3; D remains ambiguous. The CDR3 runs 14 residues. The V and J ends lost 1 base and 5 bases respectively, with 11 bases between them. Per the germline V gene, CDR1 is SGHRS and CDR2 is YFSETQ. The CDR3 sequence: CASSLSSIQDTQYF. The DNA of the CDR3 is TGCGCCAGCAGCTTGAGCAGTATCCAAGATACGCAGTATTTT.

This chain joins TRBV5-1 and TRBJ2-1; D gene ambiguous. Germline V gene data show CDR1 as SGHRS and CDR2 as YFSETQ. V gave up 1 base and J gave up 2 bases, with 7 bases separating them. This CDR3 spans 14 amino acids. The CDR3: CASSLTRTYNEQFF. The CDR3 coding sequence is TGCGCCAGCAGCTTGACCCGTACCTACAATGAGCAGTTCTTC.

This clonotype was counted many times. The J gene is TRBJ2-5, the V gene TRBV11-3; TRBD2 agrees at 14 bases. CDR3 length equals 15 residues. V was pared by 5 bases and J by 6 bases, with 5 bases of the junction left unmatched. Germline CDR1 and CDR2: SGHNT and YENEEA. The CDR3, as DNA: TGTGCCAGCAGCGGGACTAGCGGGAGTCGGAAGACCCAGTACTTC. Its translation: CASSGTSGSRKTQYF.

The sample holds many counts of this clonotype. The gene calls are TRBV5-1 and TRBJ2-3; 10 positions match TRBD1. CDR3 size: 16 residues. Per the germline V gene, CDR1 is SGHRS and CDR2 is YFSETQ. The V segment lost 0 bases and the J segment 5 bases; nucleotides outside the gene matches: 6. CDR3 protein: CASSLAGTGVGDTQYF. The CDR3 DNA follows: TGCGCCAGCAGCTTGGCCGGGACAGGGGTAGGAGATACGCAGTATTTT.

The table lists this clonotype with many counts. The CDR3 coding sequence is TGCGCCAGCAGCTTAAGCGGGACCCTCAATGAGCAGTTCTTC. As protein: CASSLSGTLNEQFF. V and J are TRBV5-1 and TRBJ2-1; 7 bases agree with TRBD2. CDR3 length equals 14 residues. Germline V gives CDR1 SGHRS, CDR2 YFSETQ. Trimming at V came to 2 bases and at J to 6 bases, leaving 5 bases not matched to a gene.

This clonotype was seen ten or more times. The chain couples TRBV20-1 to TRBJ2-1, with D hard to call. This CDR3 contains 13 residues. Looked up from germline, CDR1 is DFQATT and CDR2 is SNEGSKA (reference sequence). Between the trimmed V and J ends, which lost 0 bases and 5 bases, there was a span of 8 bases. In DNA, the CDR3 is TGCAGTGCTAGAGAAGGTGCAAACAATGAGCAGTTCTTC. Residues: CSAREGANNEQFF.

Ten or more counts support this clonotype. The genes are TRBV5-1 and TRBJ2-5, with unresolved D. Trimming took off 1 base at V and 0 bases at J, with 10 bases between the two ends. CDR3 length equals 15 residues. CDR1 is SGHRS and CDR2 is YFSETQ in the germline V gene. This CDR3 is CASSLSSPNQETQYF. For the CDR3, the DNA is TGCGCCAGCAGCTTGAGCTCTCCAAACCAAGAGACCCAGTACTTC. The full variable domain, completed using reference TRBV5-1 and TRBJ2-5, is KAGVTQTPRYLIKTRGQQVTLSCSPISGHRSVSWYQQTPGQGLQFLFEYFSETQRNKGNFPGRFSGRQFSNSRSEMNVSTLELGDSALYLCASSLSSPNQETQYFGPGTRLLVL.

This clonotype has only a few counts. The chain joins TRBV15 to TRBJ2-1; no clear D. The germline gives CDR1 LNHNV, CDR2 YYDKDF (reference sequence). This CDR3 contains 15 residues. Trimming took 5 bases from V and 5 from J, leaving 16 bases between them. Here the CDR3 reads CATSSMRAPHNEQFF. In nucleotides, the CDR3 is TGTGCCACCAGCTCCATGCGAGCGCCCCACAATGAGCAGTTCTTC.

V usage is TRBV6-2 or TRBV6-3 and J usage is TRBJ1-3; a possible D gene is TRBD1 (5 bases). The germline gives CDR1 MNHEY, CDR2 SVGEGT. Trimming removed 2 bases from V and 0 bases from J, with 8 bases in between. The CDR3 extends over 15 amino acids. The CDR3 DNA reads TGTGCCAGCAGTTACCTCGGGACCTCTGGAAACACCATATATTTT. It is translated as CASSYLGTSGNTIYF.

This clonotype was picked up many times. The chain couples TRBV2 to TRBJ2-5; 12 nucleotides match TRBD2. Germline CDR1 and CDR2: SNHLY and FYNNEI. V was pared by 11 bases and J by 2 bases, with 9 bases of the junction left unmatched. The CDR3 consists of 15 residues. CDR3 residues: CAGSGTSGSQETQYF. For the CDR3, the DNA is TGTGCCGGATCAGGGACTAGCGGGTCTCAAGAGACCCAGTACTTC.

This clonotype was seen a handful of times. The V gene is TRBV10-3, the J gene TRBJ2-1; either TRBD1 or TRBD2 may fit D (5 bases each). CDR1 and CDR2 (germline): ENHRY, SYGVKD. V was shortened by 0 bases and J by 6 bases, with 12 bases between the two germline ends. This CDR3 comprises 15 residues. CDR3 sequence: CAISESGGRSNEQFF. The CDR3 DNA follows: TGTGCCATCAGTGAGTCTGGGGGAAGGAGCAATGAGCAGTTCTTC.

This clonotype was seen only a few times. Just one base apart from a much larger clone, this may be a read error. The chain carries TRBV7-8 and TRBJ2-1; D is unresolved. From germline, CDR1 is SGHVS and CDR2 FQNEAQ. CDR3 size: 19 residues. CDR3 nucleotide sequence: TGTGCCAGCAGCTTTCCCCCCACGGATTGGTACCGGAAGTCTAATGAGCAGTCCTTC. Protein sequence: CASSFPPTDWYRKSNEQSF.

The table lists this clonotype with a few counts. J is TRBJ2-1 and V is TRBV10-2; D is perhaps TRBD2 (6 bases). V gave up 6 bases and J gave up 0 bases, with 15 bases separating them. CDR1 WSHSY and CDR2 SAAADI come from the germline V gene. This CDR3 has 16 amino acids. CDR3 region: CASSPWGEASYNEQFF. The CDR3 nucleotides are TGCGCCAGCAGCCCGTGGGGGGAGGCCTCCTACAATGAGCAGTTCTTC.

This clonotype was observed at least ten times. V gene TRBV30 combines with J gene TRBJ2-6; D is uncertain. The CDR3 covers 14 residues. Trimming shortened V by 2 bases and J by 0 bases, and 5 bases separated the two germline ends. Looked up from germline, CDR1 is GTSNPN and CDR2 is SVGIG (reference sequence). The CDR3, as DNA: TGTGCCTGGAGTATTCTCTCTGGGGCCAACGTCCTGACTTTC. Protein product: CAWSILSGANVLTF.

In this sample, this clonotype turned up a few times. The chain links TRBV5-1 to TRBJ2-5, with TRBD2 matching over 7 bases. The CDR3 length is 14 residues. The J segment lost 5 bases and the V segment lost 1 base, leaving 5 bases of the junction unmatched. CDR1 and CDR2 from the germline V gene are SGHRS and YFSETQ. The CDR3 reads CASSLTSVGETQYF. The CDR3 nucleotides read TGCGCCAGCAGCTTGACTAGCGTGGGGGAGACCCAGTACTTC.

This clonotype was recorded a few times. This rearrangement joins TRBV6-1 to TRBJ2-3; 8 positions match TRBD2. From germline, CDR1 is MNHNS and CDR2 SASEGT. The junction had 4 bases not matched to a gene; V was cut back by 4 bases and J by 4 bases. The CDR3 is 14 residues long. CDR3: CASSVSGGADTQYF. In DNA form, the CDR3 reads TGTGCCAGCAGTGTATCGGGAGGGGCAGATACGCAGTATTTT.

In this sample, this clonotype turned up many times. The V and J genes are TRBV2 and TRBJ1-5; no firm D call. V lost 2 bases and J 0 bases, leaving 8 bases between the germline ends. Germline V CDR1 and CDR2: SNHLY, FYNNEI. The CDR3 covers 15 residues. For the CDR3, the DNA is TGTGCCAGCAGTGAACAGCCCTATAGCAATCAGCCCCAGCATTTT. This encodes CASSEQPYSNQPQHF.

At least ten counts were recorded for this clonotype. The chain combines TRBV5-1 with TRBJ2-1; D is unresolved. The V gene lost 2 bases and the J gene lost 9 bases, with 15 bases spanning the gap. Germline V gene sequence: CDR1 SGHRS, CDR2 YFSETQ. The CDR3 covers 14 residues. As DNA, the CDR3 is TGCGCCAGCAGCTTAAGCCGCCCTCTTCCTGAGCAGTTCTTC. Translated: CASSLSRPLPEQFF. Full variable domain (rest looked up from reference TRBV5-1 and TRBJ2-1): KAGVTQTPRYLIKTRGQQVTLSCSPISGHRSVSWYQQTPGQGLQFLFEYFSETQRNKGNFPGRFSGRQFSNSRSEMNVSTLELGDSALYLCASSLSRPLPEQFFGPGTRLTVL.

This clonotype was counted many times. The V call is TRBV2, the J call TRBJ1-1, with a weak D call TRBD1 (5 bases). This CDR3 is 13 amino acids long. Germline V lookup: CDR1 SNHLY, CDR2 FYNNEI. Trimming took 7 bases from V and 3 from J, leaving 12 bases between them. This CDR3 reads CASIRTPYTEAFF. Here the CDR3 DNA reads TGTGCCAGCATCCGGACACCTTACACTGAAGCTTTCTTT.

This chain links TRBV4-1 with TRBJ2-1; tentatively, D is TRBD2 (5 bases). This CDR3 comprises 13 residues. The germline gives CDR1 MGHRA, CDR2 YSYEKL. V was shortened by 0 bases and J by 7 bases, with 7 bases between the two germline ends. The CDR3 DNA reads TGCGCCAGCAGCCAAGAGGAGGCGAATGAGCAGTTCTTC. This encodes CASSQEEANEQFF.

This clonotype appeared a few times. The CDR3 protein is CASKTGRDQPQHF. CDR3 in DNA: TGCGCCAGCAAGACAGGGAGGGATCAGCCCCAGCATTTT. The chain carries TRBV10-2 and TRBJ1-5, with 7 bases identical to TRBD1. The CDR3 is 13 amino acids. Losses at the gene ends were 7 bases for V and 5 bases for J; bases not matched to a gene: 5. The V gene's germline CDR1 is WSHSY and CDR2 SAAADI.

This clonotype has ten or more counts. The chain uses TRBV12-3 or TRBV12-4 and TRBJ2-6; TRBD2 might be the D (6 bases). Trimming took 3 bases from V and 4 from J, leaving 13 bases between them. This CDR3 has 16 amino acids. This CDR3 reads CASSFTGGDGANVLTF. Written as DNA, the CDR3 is TGTGCCAGCAGTTTCACGGGCGGGGACGGGGCCAACGTCCTGACTTTC.

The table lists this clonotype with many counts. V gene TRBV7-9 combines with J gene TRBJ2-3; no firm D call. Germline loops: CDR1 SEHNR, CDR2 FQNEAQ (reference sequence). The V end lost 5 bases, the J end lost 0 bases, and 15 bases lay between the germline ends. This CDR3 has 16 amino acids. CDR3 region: CASSRFLWSSTDTQYF. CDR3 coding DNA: TGTGCCAGCAGCCGATTCTTGTGGAGTAGCACAGATACGCAGTATTTT. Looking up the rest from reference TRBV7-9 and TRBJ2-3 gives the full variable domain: DTGVSQNPRHKITKRGQNVTFRCDPISEHNRLYWYRQTLGQGPEFLTYFQNEAQLEKSRLLSDRFSAERPKGSFSTLEIQRTEQGDSAMYLCASSRFLWSSTDTQYFGPGTRLTVL.

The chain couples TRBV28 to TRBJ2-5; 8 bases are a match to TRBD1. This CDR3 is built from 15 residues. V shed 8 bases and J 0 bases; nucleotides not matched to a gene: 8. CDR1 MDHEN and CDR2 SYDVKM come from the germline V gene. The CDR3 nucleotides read TGTGCCAGCGTATGGGGGACAGGTTACCAAGAGACCCAGTACTTC. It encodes CASVWGTGYQETQYF.

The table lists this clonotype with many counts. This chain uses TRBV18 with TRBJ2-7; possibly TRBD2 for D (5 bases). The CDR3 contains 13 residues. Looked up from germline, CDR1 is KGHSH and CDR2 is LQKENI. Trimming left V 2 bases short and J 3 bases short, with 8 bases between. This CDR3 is CASSPGSDYEQYF. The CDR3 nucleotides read TGTGCCAGCTCACCAGGGAGTGACTACGAGCAGTACTTC.

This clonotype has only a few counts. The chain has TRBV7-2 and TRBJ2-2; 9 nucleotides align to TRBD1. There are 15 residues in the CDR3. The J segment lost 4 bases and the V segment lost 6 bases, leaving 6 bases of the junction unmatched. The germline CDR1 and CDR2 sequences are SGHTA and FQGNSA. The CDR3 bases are TGTGCCAGCAGGCCGGGACAGGGATTCACCGGGGAGCTGTTTTTT. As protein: CASRPGQGFTGELFF.